This T cell receptor beta chain was recorded in a study of tumor and adjacent non-tumor tissue in lung cancer. Study-wide background: The patients, approximately 9 men and several women, were about 31 to 85 with stage I to III disease.

No cell sorting was done before RNA was extracted from the tissue. The normal lung tissue was taken more than 3 cm from the tumor edge. From germline, CDR1 is DFQATT and CDR2 SNEGSKA (reference sequence). This CDR3 is built from 17 residues. Of note for this clonotype: The conserved phenylalanine or tryptophan normally closing the CDR3 is absent here, so this likely arose from a read error.

A modified ARM-PCR protocol with three rounds of nested PCR amplified TCRbeta. TCRdb reanalysed the multiplex PCR reads using MiXCR and keeps one entry per CDR3 protein. The sample lists 80,000 or so distinct CDR3 sequences, approximately 80% seen once, with approximately 55% in the top ten. The sequencing input was distant non-tumor lung tissue. The J gene is TRBJ1-1, the V gene TRBV20-1; the match to TRBD1 covers 11 bases. This clonotype originated in a man in his sixties with non-small cell lung cancer. DNA of the CDR3: TGCAATGCTAGAGCAAGGACAGGGGGCGCCTGGAACATTGAAGCTTTCCTT. Translating gives CNARARTGGAWNIEAFL.